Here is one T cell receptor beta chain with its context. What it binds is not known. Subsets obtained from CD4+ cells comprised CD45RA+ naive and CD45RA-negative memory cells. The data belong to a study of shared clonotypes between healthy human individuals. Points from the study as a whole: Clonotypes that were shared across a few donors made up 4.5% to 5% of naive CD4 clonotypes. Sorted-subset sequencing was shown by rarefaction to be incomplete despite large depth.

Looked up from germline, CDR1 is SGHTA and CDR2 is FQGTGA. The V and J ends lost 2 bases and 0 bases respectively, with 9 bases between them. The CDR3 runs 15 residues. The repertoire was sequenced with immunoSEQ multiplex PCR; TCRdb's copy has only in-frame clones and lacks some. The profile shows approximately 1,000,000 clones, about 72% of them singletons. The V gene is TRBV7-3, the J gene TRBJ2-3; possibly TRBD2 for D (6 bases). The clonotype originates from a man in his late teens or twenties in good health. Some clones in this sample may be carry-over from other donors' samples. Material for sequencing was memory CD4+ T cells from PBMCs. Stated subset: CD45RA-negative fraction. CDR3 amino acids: CASSLGGASTDTQYF. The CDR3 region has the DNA TGTGCCAGCAGCTTAGGAGGGGCAAGCACAGATACGCAGTATTTT.